These 30 T cell receptor beta chains originate from one sample sequenced in a study of T cells in Graves' hyperthyroidism and ophthalmopathy (dated by TCRdb to about 2019). Library creation used multiplex PCR. These reads were obtained on an Illumina HiSeq 2000. The TCR beta CDR3 regions were amplified from RNA transcripts. For the first round of RT-PCR on the TCR CDR3, the HTBI primer set was used together with the Qiagen OneStep RT-PCR kit. TCRdb cleaned the public reads at Q25 with fastp, built clones with MiXCR and kept in-frame beta chains. Records with the same CDR3 protein are collapsed into one entry carrying the most frequent genes and DNA. The sample table shows hundreds of thousands of distinct CDR3 sequences, and 38% are seen once. Clones ranked in the top ten supply approximately 10% of the sample. The sequenced sample was blood. Receptors originate from a man younger than 35 with Graves' hyperthyroidism.

This clonotype was observed many times. The chain links TRBV6-5 to TRBJ1-1, with D perhaps TRBD1 (6 bases). In germline, CDR1 is MNHEY, CDR2 SVGAGI. CDR3 length equals 13 residues. The V end was cut by 6 bases, the J end by 11 bases, with 19 bases between. The CDR3 is CASRVSGTPFAFF. CDR3 in DNA: TGTGCCAGCAGAGTGTCCGGGACACCTTTTGCTTTCTTT.

This clonotype was counted only a few times. This rearrangement joins TRBV4-3 to TRBJ2-7; D ambiguous. Germline CDR1 and CDR2: LGHNA and YSLEER. The CDR3 has 14 residues. V gave up 1 base and J gave up 2 bases, with 9 bases separating them. The CDR3 loop reads CASSQVTYTYEQYF. The CDR3 DNA is TGCGCCAGCAGCCAAGTTACATATACCTACGAGCAGTACTTC.

This clonotype has ten or more counts. The rearrangement links TRBV20-1 to TRBJ1-3; TRBD1 might be the D (5 bases). Per germline, CDR1 DFQATT and CDR2 SNEGSKA (reference sequence). This CDR3 is 15 amino acids long. The V and J ends lost 3 bases and 2 bases respectively, with 14 bases between them. The CDR3 DNA is TGCAGTGCTAGCGCCGGGACGGGGACTGGAAACACCATATATTTT. Residues: CSASAGTGTGNTIYF.

The chain carries TRBV7-9 and TRBJ2-2; D possibly corresponds to TRBD2 (5 bases). Germline CDR1 and CDR2: SEHNR and FQNEAQ (reference sequence). V was trimmed by 3 bases and J by 4 bases, leaving 12 bases between them. This CDR3 is 15 amino acids long. CDR3 in amino acids: CASSFRTGTTGELFF. CDR3 bases: TGTGCCAGCAGCTTCCGGACTGGTACCACCGGGGAGCTGTTTTTT.

V gene TRBV5-1 combines with J gene TRBJ1-6; 7 bases align to TRBD1. The CDR3 covers 16 residues. V lost 0 bases, J lost 4 bases, and 4 bases stayed unmatched. CDR1 is SGHRS, CDR2 YFSETQ, per germline. The chain's CDR3 is CASSLGDREYNSPLHF. CDR3 bases: TGCGCCAGCAGCTTGGGCGACAGGGAATATAATTCACCCCTCCACTTT.

Only one count was recorded for this clonotype. The chain uses TRBV9 and TRBJ2-7; D could derive from TRBD1 or TRBD2 (7 bases each). V lost 0 bases and J 3 bases, leaving 16 bases between the germline ends. The CDR3 is 16 amino acids. CDR1 is SGDLS and CDR2 is YYNGEE in the germline V gene. The CDR3 reads CASSVDGGTVCYEQYF. The CDR3 DNA reads as TGTGCCAGCAGCGTAGACGGGGGGACAGTCTGCTACGAGCAGTACTTC. The whole variable domain, remainder taken from reference TRBV9 and TRBJ2-7, is DSGVTQTPKHLITATGQRVTLRCSPRSGDLSVYWYQQSLDQGLQFLIQYYNGEERAKGNILERFSAQQFPDLHSELNLSSLELGDSALYFCASSVDGGTVCYEQYFGPGTRLTVT.

V usage is TRBV25-1 and J usage is TRBJ2-2; no definite D call. V lost 2 bases and J lost 1, with 8 bases in between. There are 15 residues in the CDR3. Looked up from germline, CDR1 is MGHDK and CDR2 is SYGVNS. CDR3 bases: TGTGCCAGCAGTGAAGTACTCAGGAACACCGGGGAGCTGTTTTTT. This sequence encodes CASSEVLRNTGELFF. Based on the CDR3 plus reference TRBV25-1 and TRBJ2-2, the full variable domain is EADIYQTPRYLVIGTGKKITLECSQTMGHDKMYWYQQDPGMELHLIHYSYGVNSTEKGDLSSESTVSRIRTEHFPLTLESARPSHTSQYLCASSEVLRNTGELFFGEGSRLTVL.

The chain recombines TRBV10-3 with TRBJ2-7; TRBD2 aligns across 7 bases. The CDR3 is 13 residues long. Germline CDR1 reads ENHRY; CDR2 reads SYGVKD. After removal of 6 bases from V and 4 bases from J, the junction contained 6 bases not matched to a gene. CDR3 coding DNA: TGTGCCATCAGCCACCCGGGAGGATACGAGCAGTACTTC. This gives the protein CAISHPGGYEQYF.

This clonotype turned up a few times. The gene calls are TRBV6-1 and TRBJ1-1; D ambiguous. V was clipped by 3 bases and J by 0 bases, with 14 bases between them. Germline CDR1 is MNHNS and CDR2 is SASEGT. The CDR3 is 16 amino acids. This chain's CDR3 is CASSDAGRVVNTEAFF. In DNA, the CDR3 is TGTGCCAGCAGTGATGCTGGAAGGGTGGTGAACACTGAAGCTTTCTTT.

This clonotype was seen only once. The V and J genes are TRBV12-3 or TRBV12-4 and TRBJ2-3; TRBD1 might be the D (6 bases). V was shortened by 6 bases and J by 3 bases, with 10 bases between the two germline ends. The CDR3 runs to 13 residues. The CDR3 here is CASRLQGTDTQYF. For the CDR3, the DNA is TGTGCCAGCAGATTACAGGGAACAGATACGCAGTATTTT.

This clonotype appeared many times. The CDR3 loop is CAISAWTGPSGNTIYF. Here the CDR3 DNA reads TGTGCCATCAGCGCGTGGACAGGGCCCTCTGGAAACACCATATATTTT. The rearrangement links TRBV10-3 to TRBJ1-3; 8 positions match TRBD1. This CDR3 has 16 amino acids. The trim removed 6 bases at V and 0 bases at J, leaving 7 bases unmatched. The V gene's germline CDR1 is ENHRY and CDR2 SYGVKD.

There are a few counts of this clonotype. This chain uses TRBV29-1 with TRBJ1-2, with D possibly matching TRBD1 (5 bases). The CDR3 extends over 11 amino acids. Germline assignment: CDR1 SQVTM and CDR2 ANQGSEA. Deletions cut 3 bases from V and 8 bases from J, with 10 bases between. CDR3 sequence (DNA): TGCAGCGTTGATGGGGCAGGGGGCTACACCTTC. Translated, it gives CSVDGAGGYTF. Supplemented by reference TRBV29-1 and TRBJ1-2, the full variable domain reads SAVISQKPSRDICQRGTSLTIQCQVDSQVTMMFWYRQQPGQSLTLIATANQGSEATYESGFVIDKFPISRPNLTFSTLTVSNMSPEDSSIYLCSVDGAGGYTFGSGTRLTVV.

This chain connects TRBV15 to TRBJ2-7; possible D gene TRBD1, 6 bases. V was clipped by 5 bases and J by 6 bases, with 17 bases between them. The germline V gene has CDR1 LNHNV and CDR2 YYDKDF (reference sequence). There are 14 residues in the CDR3. The CDR3 DNA reads TGTGCCACCAGCCCAGGAGGACAGACCAGCGAGCAGTACTTC. Translated: CATSPGGQTSEQYF.

This clonotype was detected ten times or more. V is TRBV19 and J is TRBJ1-2; TRBD1 matches at 9 bases. CDR1 LNHDA and CDR2 SQIVND come from the germline V gene (reference sequence). CDR3 length: 13 residues. The trim removed 9 bases at V and 6 bases at J, leaving 8 bases unmatched. CDR3 loop: CASWTGVTNGYTF. In DNA, the CDR3 is TGTGCCAGCTGGACAGGGGTAACAAATGGCTACACCTTC.

This clonotype was observed a few times. The V gene is TRBV7-2, the J gene TRBJ2-2; the match to TRBD2 covers 8 bases. The CDR3 runs 15 residues. The germline CDR1 and CDR2 sequences are SGHTA and FQGNSA. Trimming took 5 bases from V and 4 from J; bases not matched to a gene: 6. The CDR3 sequence: CASSVTGGFTGELFF. The CDR3 DNA reads TGTGCCAGCAGCGTGACGGGGGGGTTCACCGGGGAGCTGTTTTTT.

There are many counts of this clonotype. V is TRBV20-1 and J is TRBJ1-1; TRBD1 aligns across 8 bases. V shed 3 bases, J shed 4 bases, and the junction held 10 bases outside the gene matches. CDR1 and CDR2 (germline): DFQATT, SNEGSKA (reference sequence). The CDR3 totals 15 residues. The CDR3 protein is CSASEPTGVGTEAFF. CDR3 sequence (DNA): TGCAGTGCTAGTGAACCGACAGGGGTCGGCACTGAAGCTTTCTTT.

J is TRBJ1-2 and V is TRBV12-3 or TRBV12-4, with D maybe TRBD1 (5 bases). The CDR3 consists of 14 residues. The ends were cut back, 0 bases at V and 4 bases at J, with 9 bases in the middle. CDR3 sequence reads: CASSLAQGGYGYTF. CDR3 nucleotide sequence: TGTGCCAGCAGTTTAGCCCAGGGTGGCTATGGCTACACCTTC.

V usage is TRBV20-1 and J usage is TRBJ1-3; D may be TRBD1 (5 bases). Germline CDR1 and CDR2: DFQATT and SNEGSKA (reference sequence). The germline V and J ends were trimmed by 6 bases and 4 bases, with 19 bases remaining between them. The CDR3 loop spans 15 amino acids. CDR3 protein: CSAGELGPLGNTIYF. CDR3 in DNA: TGCAGTGCGGGTGAATTGGGACCGCTGGGAAACACCATATATTTT.

The rearrangement uses TRBV7-9 and TRBJ1-4; unclear D gene. This CDR3 has 15 residues. CDR1 is SEHNR, CDR2 FQNEAQ, per germline (reference sequence). The germline V and J ends were trimmed by 5 bases and 8 bases, with 18 bases remaining between them. The chain's CDR3 is CASSPRTDFGEKLFF. DNA for the CDR3: TGTGCCAGCAGCCCCCGGACGGATTTCGGAGAAAAACTGTTTTTT.

This clonotype was observed at least ten times. CDR3 region: CSATLGQGAFF. The CDR3 nucleotides read TGCAGTGCTACCTTAGGACAGGGAGCTTTCTTT. The V call is TRBV20-1, the J call TRBJ1-1; TRBD1 agrees at 8 bases. Trimming cost V 4 bases and J 10 bases; bases outside gene matches: 5. The CDR3 runs 11 residues. Germline loops: CDR1 DFQATT, CDR2 SNEGSKA (reference sequence).

With regard to this clonotype: Just one base apart from a much larger clone, this may be a read error. The chain employs TRBV29-1 and TRBJ1-4; unclear D gene. CDR1 is SQVTM, CDR2 ANQGSEA, per germline. The CDR3 runs to 14 residues. The CDR3 loop reads CSVEAWRSNENLFF. The CDR3 bases are TGCAGCGTTGAAGCTTGGCGTTCTAATGAAAATCTGTTTTTT.

As concerns this clonotype: A read error is possible here, since a much larger clone lies one base away. The gene calls are TRBV7-9 and TRBJ1-2; D gene unclear. The CDR3 contains 12 residues. The germline gives CDR1 SEHNR, CDR2 FQNEAQ (reference sequence). CDR3: CASSLGENGHTF. CDR3 coding DNA: TGCGCCAGCAGCCTCGGGGAGAATGGCCACACCTTC.

The chain joins TRBV11-3 to TRBJ2-2; no firm D call. Germline CDR1 is SGHNT and CDR2 is YENEEA. The CDR3 is 13 residues long. Trimming took off 5 bases at V and 4 bases at J, with 8 bases between the two ends. CDR3 sequence (DNA): TGTGCCAGCAGCCGTATATTCACCGGGGAGCTGTTTTTT. Its translation is CASSRIFTGELFF.

The chain joins TRBV20-1 to TRBJ2-7; no firm D call. The V gene lost 5 bases and the J gene lost 5 bases, with 22 bases spanning the gap. The CDR3 has 15 residues. Germline V gene lookup returns CDR1 DFQATT and CDR2 SNEGSKA (reference sequence). In DNA form, the CDR3 reads TGCAGTGCTGCCCGAGGACCCTCGCCGGAAGACGAGCAGTACTTC. Translated, it gives CSAARGPSPEDEQYF.

This clonotype was counted at least ten times. J is TRBJ2-5 and V is TRBV29-1; 7 nucleotides line up with TRBD1. Trimming took 3 bases from V and 5 from J; bases not matched to a gene: 6. Per germline, CDR1 SQVTM and CDR2 ANQGSEA. The CDR3 is 13 amino acids. The CDR3 DNA reads as TGCAGCGTTGAGACAGGGCATAGGGAGACCCAGTACTTC. Protein: CSVETGHRETQYF.

This chain connects TRBV5-4 to TRBJ2-7; D is ambiguous. The CDR3 contains 13 residues. V was trimmed by 3 bases and J by 3 bases, leaving 10 bases between them. Per germline, CDR1 SGHNT and CDR2 YYREEE (reference sequence). CDR3 sequence reads: CASSSLVLYEQYF. The CDR3 DNA is TGTGCCAGCAGCTCATTAGTCCTCTACGAGCAGTACTTC.

The CDR3 coding sequence is TGTGCCAGTAGTATACAGCAGTACTCTGGAAACACCATATATTTT. Its translation: CASSIQQYSGNTIYF. The chain links TRBV19 to TRBJ1-3; D is undetermined. The CDR3 is made up of 15 amino acids. Trimming removed 2 bases at V and 0 bases at J, with 8 bases between. The V gene's germline CDR1 is LNHDA and CDR2 SQIVND (reference sequence). Full variable domain (outside the CDR3, taken from reference TRBV19 and TRBJ1-3): DGGITQSPKYLFRKEGQNVTLSCEQNLNHDAMYWYRQDPGQGLRLIYYSQIVNDFQKGDIAEGYSVSREKKESFPLTVTSAQKNPTAFYLCASSIQQYSGNTIYFGEGSWLTVV.

This clonotype occurred many times. The V and J genes are TRBV7-9 and TRBJ1-2; 7 bases line up with TRBD1. Germline loops: CDR1 SEHNR, CDR2 FQNEAQ (reference sequence). The ends lost 1 base at V and 6 bases at J; junction bases unmatched: 11. The CDR3 runs to 16 residues. CDR3 residues: CASSLVGAETGNGYTF. As DNA, the CDR3 is TGTGCCAGCAGCTTAGTAGGGGCTGAGACAGGGAATGGCTACACCTTC.

This clonotype was observed at least ten times. The rearrangement uses TRBV7-6 and TRBJ2-5; D possibly uses TRBD1 or TRBD2 (5 bases each). CDR1 and CDR2 (germline): SGHVS, FNYEAQ. This CDR3 contains 16 residues. Deletions cut 4 bases from V and 5 bases from J, with 20 bases between. The CDR3 here is CASSSPGTWSLETQYF. The CDR3 DNA reads TGTGCCAGCAGCTCCCCCGGGACGTGGTCCCTGGAGACCCAGTACTTC.

This chain uses TRBV24-1 with TRBJ1-6; D is possibly TRBD1 (6 bases). Trimming removed 11 bases from V and 9 bases from J, with 13 bases in between. CDR3 length: 12 amino acids. Germline-derived CDR1 and CDR2 are KGHDR and SFDVKD. The CDR3 DNA reads as TGTGCCAGCTTCGGGGGGGCTTCACCCCTCCACTTT. Amino acids: CASFGGASPLHF.